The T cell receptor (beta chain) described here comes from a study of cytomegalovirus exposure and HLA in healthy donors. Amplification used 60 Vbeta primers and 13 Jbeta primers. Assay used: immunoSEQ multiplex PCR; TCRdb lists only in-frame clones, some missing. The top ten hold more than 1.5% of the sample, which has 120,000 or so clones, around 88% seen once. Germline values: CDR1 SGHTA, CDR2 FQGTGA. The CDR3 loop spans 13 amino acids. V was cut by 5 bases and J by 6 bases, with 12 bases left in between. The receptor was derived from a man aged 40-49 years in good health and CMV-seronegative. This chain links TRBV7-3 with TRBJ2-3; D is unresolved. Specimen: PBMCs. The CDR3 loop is CASSPDSVDTQYF. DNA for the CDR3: TGTGCCAGCAGCCCCGACTCCGTGGATACGCAGTATTTT.